This T cell receptor (beta chain) was sequenced for a study of cytomegalovirus exposure and HLA in healthy donors. Study as a whole: Drawn from HLA-typed donors, about 85 million unique TCRs were held in an early data release. Study observations and caveats: Researchers reported from a later analysis that most CMV-associated TCR beta chains appeared HLA-restricted.

Germline assignment: CDR1 MNHEY and CDR2 SMNVEV (reference sequence). The length of the CDR3 is 16 residues. V shed 3 bases, J shed 12 bases, and the junction held 10 bases outside the gene matches. The study ran its PCR with 60 Vbeta and 13 Jbeta primers. Some clones are missing from TCRdb's copy, which holds only in-frame ones; the method was immunoSEQ multiplex PCR. This sample has 100,000 to 150,000 clones, with about 72% found just once. Note on this clone: Its antigen is not identified.

This chain joins TRBV27 and TRBJ2-1, with 14 bases that match TRBD2. The sequence derives from a female donor in good health and CMV-seronegative. The sequencing sample was made of PBMCs. CDR3 sequence (DNA): TGTGCCAGCAGTTTGGTCGGACTAGCGGGAGGAACCGGGCAGTTCTTC. As protein: CASSLVGLAGGTGQFF.